The 24 T cell receptor beta chains reported below all come from one sample, sequenced in a study of early T cells in non-severe SARS-CoV-2 infection. TCRdb called the 5' RACE reads again in MiXCR, with one record for every CDR3 protein. In the table there are under 65,000 distinct CDR3 sequences, 10% to 15% of which are singletons. The sequenced sample consisted of whole blood. These receptors came from an adult who was a healthcare worker with PCR-confirmed SARS-CoV-2 infection or an uninfected control (not recorded which).

The rearrangement joins TRBV20-1 to TRBJ1-5, with a tentative D call TRBD1 (5 bases). Germline CDR1 and CDR2: DFQATT and SNEGSKA (reference sequence). The CDR3 length is 13 residues. V shed 1 base and J shed 1 base, with 5 bases lying between them. The CDR3 DNA is TGCAGTGCTAGAGGGGGGAGCAATCAGCCCCAGCATTTT. Protein product: CSARGGSNQPQHF.

Only a few counts were recorded for this clonotype. This chain uses TRBV2 with TRBJ1-1, with 10 bases that match TRBD1. The CDR3 contains 13 residues. Trimming cost V 6 bases and J 4 bases; bases outside gene matches: 2. Germline V gene lookup returns CDR1 SNHLY and CDR2 FYNNEI. In DNA, the CDR3 is TGTGCCAGCAGCGGACAGGGGGTCACTGAAGCTTTCTTT. As protein: CASSGQGVTEAFF.

The genes are TRBV4-1 and TRBJ2-1, with unresolved D. From germline, CDR1 is MGHRA and CDR2 YSYEKL. V was shortened by 1 base and J by 0 bases, with 7 bases between the two germline ends. This CDR3 comprises 15 residues. The CDR3 protein is CASSQGSGSYNEQFF. The DNA of the CDR3 is TGCGCCAGCAGCCAAGGAAGTGGCTCCTACAATGAGCAGTTCTTC.

This clonotype was observed a few times. The V gene is TRBV29-1, the J gene TRBJ2-7; the match to TRBD2 covers 7 bases. The V segment lost 4 bases and the J segment 2 bases; nucleotides outside the gene matches: 5. CDR3 size: 13 residues. The germline V gene has CDR1 SQVTM and CDR2 ANQGSEA. CDR3 in DNA: TGCAGCGTTGGACCTAGCGGAACCTACGAGCAGTACTTC. Amino acids: CSVGPSGTYEQYF.

This clonotype appeared a few times. The V gene is TRBV28, the J gene TRBJ2-7, with 10 bases aligning to TRBD2. This CDR3 spans 15 amino acids. V lost 1 base, J lost 4 bases, and 4 bases stayed unmatched. Germline V gene sequence: CDR1 MDHEN, CDR2 SYDVKM. The CDR3 DNA reads TGTGCCAGCAGTTTATTTACTAGCGGGGTGTACGAGCAGTACTTC. This gives the protein CASSLFTSGVYEQYF.

The J gene is TRBJ2-7, the V gene TRBV5-1; the D gene is possibly TRBD2 (5 bases). Trimming stripped 1 base from V and 5 bases from J, with 7 bases between. The CDR3 totals 12 residues. CDR1 SGHRS and CDR2 YFSETQ come from the germline V gene. Here the CDR3 DNA reads TGCGCCAGCAGCTTGATCGGGGACGAGCAGTACTTC. This sequence encodes CASSLIGDEQYF.

This clonotype has more than one count but fewer than ten. The chain joins TRBV4-1 to TRBJ2-6; D possibly corresponds to TRBD1 (5 bases). V was trimmed by 5 bases and J by 3 bases, leaving 11 bases between them. Per the germline V gene, CDR1 is MGHRA and CDR2 is YSYEKL. The CDR3 consists of 15 residues. CDR3 in DNA: TGCGCCAGCAGCAACACAGGAGATGGGGCCAACGTCCTGACTTTC. Translated: CASSNTGDGANVLTF.

The V call is TRBV12-3 or TRBV12-4, the J call TRBJ2-7; no reliable D call. The CDR3 sequence is 11 residues long. V was shortened by 1 base and J by 7 bases, with 5 bases between the two germline ends. For the CDR3, the DNA is TGTGCCAGCAGTTTAGTCAGGGAGCAGTACTTC. Its protein is CASSLVREQYF.

The chain joins TRBV19 to TRBJ1-5; D is undetermined. CDR1 and CDR2 (germline): LNHDA, SQIVND (reference sequence). The V end was cut by 3 bases, the J end by 4 bases, with 13 bases between. The CDR3 runs to 15 residues. In nucleotides, the CDR3 is TGTGCCAGTAGTATGACGCGGGCAGCTAATCAGCCCCAGCATTTT. It yields the protein CASSMTRAANQPQHF.

This clonotype was picked up many times. The chain joins TRBV6-6 to TRBJ1-2; 7 nucleotides line up with TRBD1. The CDR3 contains 16 residues. The germline V gene has CDR1 MNHNY and CDR2 SVGAGI (reference sequence). V was clipped by 6 bases and J by 0 bases; unmatched bases: 10. Here the CDR3 DNA reads TGTGCCAGCAGCCCCAGGGGGGCAGGGGCTAACTATGGCTACACCTTC. This gives the protein CASSPRGAGANYGYTF.

This clonotype showed up many times. This chain links TRBV29-1 with TRBJ2-7; D might be TRBD1 (6 bases). CDR1 is SQVTM, CDR2 ANQGSEA, per germline. The CDR3 consists of 12 residues. The V end was cut by 5 bases, the J end by 3 bases, with 11 bases between. CDR3: CSVRDTDYEQYF. The CDR3 DNA sequence: TGCAGCGTTAGGGACACGGACTACGAGCAGTACTTC.

The V gene is TRBV11-2, the J gene TRBJ1-1; possible D gene TRBD1, 6 bases. The CDR3 consists of 15 residues. Germline CDR1 is SGHAT and CDR2 is FQNNGV. V dropped 1 base and J dropped 1 base, with 10 bases sitting between them. The CDR3 DNA follows: TGTGCCAGCAGCTTAGCACAGGGCGGGAACACTGAAGCTTTCTTT. Amino acid sequence: CASSLAQGGNTEAFF.

This clonotype was seen many times. The CDR3 sequence is CASSLAGGRPVMNTEAFF. In DNA form, the CDR3 reads TGTGCCAGCAGCTTGGCGGGGGGACGGCCCGTAATGAACACTGAAGCTTTCTTT. The J gene is TRBJ1-1, the V gene TRBV5-5, with D perhaps TRBD1 (5 bases). The V gene lost 0 bases and the J gene lost 0 bases, with 18 bases spanning the gap. This CDR3 has 18 residues. The germline gives CDR1 SGHKS, CDR2 YYEKEE (reference sequence).

The rearrangement uses TRBV5-5 and TRBJ1-6; possibly TRBD1 for D (5 bases). CDR3 size: 15 residues. CDR1 SGHKS and CDR2 YYEKEE come from the germline V gene (reference sequence). V lost 2 bases to trimming and J lost 2 bases, with 8 bases between them. CDR3 DNA sequence: TGTGCCAGCAGCTTCGGGGGAACCTATAATTCACCCCTCCACTTT. It is translated as CASSFGGTYNSPLHF.

In this sample, this clonotype turned up many times. The chain carries TRBV6-1 and TRBJ2-7; TRBD2 aligns across 12 bases. The CDR3 extends over 19 amino acids. Germline trimming cut 0 bases from V and 1 base from J; bases unmatched to any gene: 10. The germline CDR1 and CDR2 sequences are MNHNS and SASEGT. The CDR3 loop is CASSEATAGTSGRSYEQYF. The CDR3 DNA is TGTGCCAGCAGTGAAGCGACTGCCGGCACTAGCGGGAGGTCCTACGAGCAGTACTTC.

There are a few counts of this clonotype. CDR3 loop: CATERGGGNTEAFF. The CDR3 bases are TGTGCCACCGAAAGAGGGGGCGGAAACACTGAAGCTTTCTTT. The J gene is TRBJ1-1, the V gene TRBV24-1; the match to TRBD1 covers 7 bases. This CDR3 is built from 14 residues. Trimming took 9 bases from V and 2 from J; bases not matched to a gene: 8. CDR1 is KGHDR and CDR2 is SFDVKD in the germline V gene.

At least ten counts were recorded for this clonotype. V gene TRBV29-1 combines with J gene TRBJ1-2; TRBD1 aligns across 9 bases. CDR3 length: 15 amino acids. With 7 bases clipped from V and 3 bases from J, the junction kept 12 bases outside the gene matches. Germline-derived CDR1 and CDR2 are SQVTM and ANQGSEA. CDR3 sequence (DNA): TGCAGCGCTGTAACTGTCACAGGGGGCCACTATGGCTACACCTTC. Protein: CSAVTVTGGHYGYTF.

This chain uses TRBV12-5 with TRBJ2-1; 15 bases align to TRBD2. The germline V gene has CDR1 LGHNT and CDR2 FRNRAP. This CDR3 spans 17 amino acids. Losses at the gene ends were 4 bases for V and 6 bases for J; bases not matched to a gene: 7. In DNA, the CDR3 is TGTGCTAGTGGTTCGGGACTAGCGGGGGGTATGGGCAATGAGCAGTTCTTC. Amino acid sequence: CASGSGLAGGMGNEQFF. The full variable domain, its missing parts supplied by reference TRBV12-5 and TRBJ2-1, is DARVTQTPRHKVTEMGQEVTMRCQPILGHNTVFWYRQTMMQGLELLAYFRNRAPLDDSGMPKDRFSAEMPDATLATLKIQPSEPRDSAVYFCASGSGLAGGMGNEQFFGPGTRLTVL.

Only a few counts were recorded for this clonotype. The chain combines TRBV4-2 with TRBJ1-1; D unclear. CDR3 length: 17 amino acids. Per germline, CDR1 LGHNA and CDR2 YNFKEQ. Trimming removed 2 bases at V and 4 bases at J, with 20 bases between. CDR3 residues: CASSQNPSQAGGTEAFF. The CDR3 coding sequence is TGTGCCAGCAGCCAAAACCCGAGCCAGGCAGGTGGCACTGAAGCTTTCTTT.

In its sample, this clonotype was seen many times. This chain connects TRBV4-1 to TRBJ2-7, with 8 bases identical to TRBD1. V lost 4 bases and J lost 4; bases outside the gene matches: 9. Germline V CDR1 and CDR2: MGHRA, YSYEKL. The CDR3 consists of 15 residues. The CDR3 reads CASSLSGTGAYEQYF. Here the CDR3 DNA reads TGCGCCAGCAGCCTTTCCGGGACAGGAGCGTACGAGCAGTACTTC.

The rearrangement joins TRBV7-9 to TRBJ2-3; 8 bases align to TRBD2. Trimming at V came to 3 bases and at J to 0 bases, leaving 11 bases not matched to a gene. The CDR3 consists of 18 residues. Germline V lookup: CDR1 SEHNR, CDR2 FQNEAQ (reference sequence). CDR3 nucleotide sequence: TGTGCCAGCAGCTTGGGGAGTACCGGGACTAGTAGCACAGATACGCAGTATTTT. It codes for CASSLGSTGTSSTDTQYF.

The CDR3 loop reads CASSSGTSYEQYF. Written as DNA, the CDR3 is TGTGCCAGCAGCAGTGGGACTAGCTACGAGCAGTACTTC. The rearrangement links TRBV9 to TRBJ2-7; 8 bases are shared with TRBD2. V shed 4 bases, J shed 3 bases, and the junction held 3 bases outside the gene matches. The CDR3 contains 13 residues. From germline, CDR1 is SGDLS and CDR2 YYNGEE.

This clonotype was recorded only once. CDR3 loop: CASSLDGARGTGELFF. Here the CDR3 DNA reads TGCGCCAGCAGCTTGGACGGCGCTCGGGGCACCGGGGAGCTGTTTTTT. The chain uses TRBV5-1 and TRBJ2-2; weak D call: TRBD2 (5 bases). Germline values: CDR1 SGHRS, CDR2 YFSETQ. Trimming left V 0 bases short and J 4 bases short, with 13 bases between. The CDR3 spans 16 residues.

Many counts were recorded for this clonotype. V gene TRBV12-3 or TRBV12-4 combines with J gene TRBJ2-1; D might be TRBD1 (6 bases). Trimming left V 5 bases short and J 9 bases short, with 14 bases between. The CDR3 spans 13 residues. The CDR3 sequence is CASSPGQFAEQFF. In DNA, the CDR3 is TGTGCCAGCAGTCCCGGACAGTTTGCTGAGCAGTTCTTC.